These 8 T cell receptor beta chains were sequenced from one sample in a study of beta chain features in type 1 diabetes. Every bit of the isolated RNA underwent reverse transcription, so sequencing read expressed TCRB transcripts. Here immunoSEQ multiplex PCR was the method, and the copy in TCRdb shows in-frame clones only, minus some. In the table there are fewer than 500,000 clones, over 11% of which are singletons. The sample comprised naive CD4+ T cells from blood. Receptors originate from a man aged 25 to 40 in good health.

This clone was observed a few times. V and J are TRBV29-1 and TRBJ2-1; no clear D. The CDR3 covers 11 residues. Trimming cost V 6 bases and J 3 bases, with 6 bases left between them. The germline V gene encodes CDR1 SQVTM and CDR2 ANQGSEA. The CDR3 protein is CSVTNYNEQFF. In nucleotides, the CDR3 is TGCAGCGTAACAAACTACAATGAGCAGTTCTTC.

The sample holds a few counts of this clone. The V and J genes are TRBV29-1 and TRBJ2-1; 13 nucleotides line up with TRBD2. The germline CDR1 and CDR2 sequences are SQVTM and ANQGSEA. The CDR3 contains 16 residues. CDR3 residues: CSTTGLAGSSYNEQFF. The CDR3 DNA sequence: TGCAGTACGACGGGACTAGCGGGGAGCTCCTACAATGAGCAGTTCTTC.

This clone came up a few times. The genes are TRBV19 and TRBJ1-2; 7 positions match TRBD1. The trim removed 4 bases at V and 5 bases at J, leaving 4 bases unmatched. The germline V gene encodes CDR1 LNHDA and CDR2 SQIVND (reference sequence). CDR3 length: 13 residues. Written as DNA, the CDR3 is TGTGCCAGTAGTAGCGACAGGGAATATGGCTACACCTTC. It specifies CASSSDREYGYTF.

This clone was detected a few times. The rearrangement joins TRBV4-2 to TRBJ1-5, with 7 bases fitting TRBD1. The germline gives CDR1 LGHNA, CDR2 YNFKEQ. This CDR3 comprises 15 residues. The V gene end was trimmed by 3 bases and the J gene end by 4 bases; junction bases not matched to a gene: 6. The CDR3 spells CASSHRDRVNQPQHF. CDR3 in DNA: TGTGCCAGCAGCCACCGTGACAGGGTTAATCAGCCCCAGCATTTT.

V usage is TRBV9 and J usage is TRBJ1-5; 8 positions agree with TRBD1. CDR1 is SGDLS, CDR2 YYNGEE, per germline. This CDR3 region has 15 residues. Trimming at V came to 3 bases and at J to 7 bases, leaving 9 bases not matched to a gene. The CDR3 loop is CASSAGTGSRQPQHF. CDR3 in DNA: TGTGCCAGCAGCGCCGGGACAGGTTCAAGGCAGCCCCAGCATTTT.

V gene TRBV20-1 combines with J gene TRBJ1-1; possibly TRBD1 for D (6 bases). Trimming took 4 bases from V and 10 from J, leaving 13 bases between them. The length of the CDR3 is 11 residues. Germline V gene data show CDR1 as DFQATT and CDR2 as SNEGSKA (reference sequence). CDR3 sequence reads: CSANNRDAAFF. DNA for the CDR3: TGCAGTGCTAACAACAGGGATGCAGCTTTCTTT.

This clone was seen only a few times. The chain combines TRBV5-1 with TRBJ2-6; 7 bases align to TRBD2. CDR1 and CDR2 (germline): SGHRS, YFSETQ. This CDR3 comprises 16 residues. After removal of 1 base from V and 2 bases from J, the junction contained 3 bases not matched to a gene. The CDR3 DNA reads as TGCGCCAGCAGCTTGTCGGCGGGAGCTGGGGCCAACGTCCTGACTTTC. Its translation is CASSLSAGAGANVLTF.

The rearrangement uses TRBV27 and TRBJ2-5; D is perhaps TRBD1 (6 bases). This CDR3 has 15 amino acids. The V end lost 3 bases, the J end lost 6 bases, and 17 bases lay between the germline ends. In germline, CDR1 is MNHEY, CDR2 SMNVEV (reference sequence). In DNA, the CDR3 is TGTGCCAGCAGTTTCCTCTCGACAGGAATGAAGACCCAGTACTTC. This sequence encodes CASSFLSTGMKTQYF.